This T cell receptor (beta chain) derives from a study of regulatory T cells in long-lasting Graves disease. General study results and limits: Not thyroid tissue but only peripheral blood was studied.

This sample's time point: newly diagnosed GD, antithyroid drugs for less than 3 months. PBMC RNA served as the TCR library source. The CDR3 has 17 amino acids. Unmatched junction bases numbered 8, after V lost 0 bases and J lost 3 bases. The germline V gene has CDR1 LGHDT and CDR2 YNNKEL (reference sequence). This clonotype was detected a few times. Its matching antigen is unknown. TCR beta libraries were built with iRepertoire HTBI primers and Arm-PCR of CDR3 regions. TCRdb reprocessed the multiplex PCR reads via MiXCR and lists one record per CDR3 protein. The data contain roughly 400,000 distinct CDR3 sequences, about 15% of them singletons. This sample also appeared in a second study, on T cells in Graves' hyperthyroidism and ophthalmopathy.

J is TRBJ2-1 and V is TRBV3-1, with 7 bases lining up with TRBD1. This receptor was identified in a woman aged 18-29 years with Graves disease. The starting material was peripheral blood mononuclear cells (PBMCs), obtained at new diagnosis, from a patient treated with antithyroid drugs. The CDR3 DNA follows: TGTGCCAGCAGCCAAGATCGGAAGGGGGCTCGCTACAATGAGCAGTTCTTC. This gives the protein CASSQDRKGARYNEQFF.